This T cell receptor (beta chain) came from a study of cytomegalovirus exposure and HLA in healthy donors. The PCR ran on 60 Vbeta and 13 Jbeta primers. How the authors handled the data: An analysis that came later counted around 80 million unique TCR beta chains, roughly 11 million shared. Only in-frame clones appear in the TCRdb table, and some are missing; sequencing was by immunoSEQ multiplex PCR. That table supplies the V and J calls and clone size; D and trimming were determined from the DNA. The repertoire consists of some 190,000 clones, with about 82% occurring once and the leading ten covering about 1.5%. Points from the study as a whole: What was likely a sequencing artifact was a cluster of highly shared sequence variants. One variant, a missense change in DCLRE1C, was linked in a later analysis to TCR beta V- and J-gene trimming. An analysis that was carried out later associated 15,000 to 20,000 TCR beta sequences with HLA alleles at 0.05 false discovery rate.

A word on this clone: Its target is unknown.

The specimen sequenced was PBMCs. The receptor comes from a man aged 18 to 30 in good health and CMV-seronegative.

The CDR3 loop reads CASTRLAGYEQYF. CDR3 coding DNA: TGTGCCAGCACCCGGCTAGCGGGCTACGAGCAGTACTTC. This chain links TRBV27 with TRBJ2-7, with TRBD2 matching 8 bases. Germline trimming cut 7 bases from V and 3 bases from J; bases unmatched to any gene: 5. This CDR3 has 13 residues. Germline assignment: CDR1 MNHEY and CDR2 SMNVEV (reference sequence).